This T cell receptor beta chain is drawn from a study of blood T cells in healthy people across ages. V was trimmed by 3 bases and J by 5 bases, leaving 22 bases between them. The CDR3 runs 17 residues. Per the germline V gene, CDR1 is SEHNR and CDR2 is FQNEAQ (reference sequence). A J-beta primer mix and a sample-barcoded 5' primer were used in a second PCR of roughly 6 to 11 cycles. TCRdb reanalysed the 5' RACE reads using MiXCR and keeps one entry per CDR3 protein. The table has around 990,000 distinct CDR3 sequences, around 27% seen once. This clonotype was observed a few times. Its antigen is not known. The authors drew 7.5 to 10 milliliters of peripheral blood from each donor. Each sample yielded at least 5 micrograms of PBMC total RNA. Whole-study findings and limits: Estimates of total diversity, which came from one million sequenced T cells, were considered to be underestimates. A greater number of naive CD4+ cells and higher diversity distinguished long-lived donors from aged donors.

Separately, the same data were catalogued under a study of T cells of mothers and their children.

This sequence joins TRBV7-9 and TRBJ2-5, with no clear D. The sample consisted of blood. The sequence was collected from a girl aged 2 to 10 in good health. The CDR3 protein is CASSFYRAEPPQETQYF. The CDR3, as DNA: TGTGCCAGCAGCTTCTACCGAGCAGAGCCTCCCCAGGAGACCCAGTACTTC.